These 6 T cell receptor beta chains were sequenced from one sample in a study of cytomegalovirus exposure and HLA in healthy donors. The PCR was carried out with 60 Vbeta primers and 13 Jbeta primers. Data came from immunoSEQ multiplex PCR; TCRdb stores just in-frame clones and leaves some out. Of about 150,000 clones in the sample, about four fifths are singletons; the top ten hold about 6.7%. Sequencing used PBMCs. These receptors originate from a man aged 50 or older in good health and CMV-seropositive.

This clone was recorded once. The CDR3 DNA follows: TGTGCCAGCAGCTACGGACAGGGATCGAGGACTGAAGCTTTCTTT. This sequence encodes CASSYGQGSRTEAFF. This chain uses TRBV7-9 with TRBJ1-1; TRBD1 matches 8 bases. Germline CDR1 SEHNR, CDR2 FQNEAQ (reference sequence). The CDR3 has 15 amino acids. After removal of 4 bases from V and 5 bases from J, the junction contained 9 bases not matched to a gene.

The rearrangement joins TRBV29-1 to TRBJ1-3; TRBD1 aligns across 10 bases. The CDR3 is made up of 14 amino acids. V lost 1 base and J lost 5; bases outside the gene matches: 2. Germline V gives CDR1 SQVTM, CDR2 ANQGSEA. The CDR3 spells CSVEGQGARNTIYF. As DNA, the CDR3 is TGCAGCGTTGAAGGACAGGGGGCAAGAAACACCATATATTTT.

The rearrangement uses TRBV29-1 and TRBJ1-4, with D possibly matching TRBD1 (5 bases). Germline V gene lookup returns CDR1 SQVTM and CDR2 ANQGSEA. This CDR3 region has 15 residues. V dropped 0 bases and J dropped 0 bases, with 8 bases sitting between them. As DNA, the CDR3 is TGCAGCGTTGAAGATACGGGGGCAACTAATGAAAAACTGTTTTTT. Its protein product is CSVEDTGATNEKLFF.

The chain joins TRBV5-1 to TRBJ2-3; 7 bases match TRBD1. Trimming removed 1 base from V and 4 bases from J; junction bases left unmatched: 6. This CDR3 region has 15 residues. The V gene's germline CDR1 is SGHRS and CDR2 YFSETQ. The CDR3 loop is CASSLHGQDADTQYF. CDR3 sequence (DNA): TGCGCCAGCAGCTTGCATGGACAGGACGCAGATACGCAGTATTTT.

The rearrangement uses TRBV7-2 and TRBJ1-4; TRBD1 agrees at 7 bases. Trimming cost V 5 bases and J 0 bases; bases outside gene matches: 3. The CDR3 length is 15 residues. In germline, CDR1 is SGHTA, CDR2 FQGNSA. In nucleotides, the CDR3 is TGTGCCAGCAGCGCCCAGGGGGCAACTAATGAAAAACTGTTTTTT. Translation gives CASSAQGATNEKLFF.

CDR3 in DNA: TGTGCCAGCAGCAGGGGGACAGGGGAATACGAGCAGTACTTC. Protein product: CASSRGTGEYEQYF. The V and J genes are TRBV7-8 and TRBJ2-7; 10 bases match TRBD1. Germline CDR1 reads SGHVS; CDR2 reads FQNEAQ. V dropped 5 bases and J dropped 4; count of bases not matched to a gene: 5. This CDR3 is built from 14 residues.